This T cell receptor beta chain was sequenced during a study of tumour-infiltrating T cells in Burkitt lymphoma. The ends lost 0 bases at V and 4 bases at J; junction bases unmatched: 11. This CDR3 is built from 17 residues. Per germline, CDR1 MNHNS and CDR2 SASEGT. Libraries were prepared by immunoSEQ multiplex PCR; TCRdb keeps only in-frame clonotypes and omits some of them. The sample lists some 6,300 clones, about 9.5% occurring once. V gene TRBV6-1 combines with J gene TRBJ2-5, with 7 bases identical to TRBD1. This TCR derives from a human donor with diffuse large B-cell lymphoma. The specimen was tumor tissue. In DNA, the CDR3 is TGTGCCAGCAGTGAAGCGGCAGGGGGTCTGGTCCCAGAGACCCAGTACTTC. It encodes CASSEAAGGLVPETQYF.